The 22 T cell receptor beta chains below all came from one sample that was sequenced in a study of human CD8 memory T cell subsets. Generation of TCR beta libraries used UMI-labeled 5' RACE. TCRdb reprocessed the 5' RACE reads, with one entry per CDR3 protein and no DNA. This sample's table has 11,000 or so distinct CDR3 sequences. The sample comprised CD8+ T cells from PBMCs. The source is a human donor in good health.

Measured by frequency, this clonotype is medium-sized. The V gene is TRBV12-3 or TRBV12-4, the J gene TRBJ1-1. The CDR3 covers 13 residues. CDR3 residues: CASSLSPNTEAFF.

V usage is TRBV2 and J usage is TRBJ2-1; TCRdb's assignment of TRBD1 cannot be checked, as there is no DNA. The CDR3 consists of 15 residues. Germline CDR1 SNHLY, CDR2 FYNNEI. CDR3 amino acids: CASSGEQGSYNEQFF.

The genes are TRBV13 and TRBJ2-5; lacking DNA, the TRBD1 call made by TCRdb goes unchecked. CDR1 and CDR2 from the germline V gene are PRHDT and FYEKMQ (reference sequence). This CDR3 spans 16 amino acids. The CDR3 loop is CASSVRDRGREETQYF.

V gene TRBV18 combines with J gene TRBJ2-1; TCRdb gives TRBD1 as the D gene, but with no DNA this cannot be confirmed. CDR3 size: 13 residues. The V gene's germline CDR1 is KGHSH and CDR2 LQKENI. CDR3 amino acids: CASSPYGGDEQFF.

CDR3 sequence: CASSQDGAAYTEAFF. This chain links TRBV4-3 with TRBJ1-1; TCRdb's assignment of TRBD1 cannot be checked, as there is no DNA. The CDR3 contains 15 residues. Germline loops: CDR1 LGHNA, CDR2 YSLEER.

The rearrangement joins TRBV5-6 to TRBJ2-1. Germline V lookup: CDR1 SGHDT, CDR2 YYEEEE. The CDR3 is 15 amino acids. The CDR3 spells CASSPMDSFLNEQFF.

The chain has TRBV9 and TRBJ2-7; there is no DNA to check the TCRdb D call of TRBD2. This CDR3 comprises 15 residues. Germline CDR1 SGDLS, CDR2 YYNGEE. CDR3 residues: CASSVGQREKYEQYF.

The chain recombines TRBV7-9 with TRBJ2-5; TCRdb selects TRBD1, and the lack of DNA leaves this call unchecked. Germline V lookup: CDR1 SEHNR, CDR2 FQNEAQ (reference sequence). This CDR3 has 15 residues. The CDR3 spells CASSPPGQGEETQYF.

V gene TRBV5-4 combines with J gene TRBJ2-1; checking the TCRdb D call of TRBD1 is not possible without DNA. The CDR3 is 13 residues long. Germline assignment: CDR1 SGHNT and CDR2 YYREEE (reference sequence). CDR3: CASSLGGADEQFF.

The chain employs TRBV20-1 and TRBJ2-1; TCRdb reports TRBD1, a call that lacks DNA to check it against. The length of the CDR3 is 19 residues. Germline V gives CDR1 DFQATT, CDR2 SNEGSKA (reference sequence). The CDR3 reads CSARDTTGFAYRVIDEQFF.

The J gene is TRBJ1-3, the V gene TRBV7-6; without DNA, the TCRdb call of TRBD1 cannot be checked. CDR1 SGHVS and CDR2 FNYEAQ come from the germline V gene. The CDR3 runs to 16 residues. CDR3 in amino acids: CASSPLDGFSGNTIYF.

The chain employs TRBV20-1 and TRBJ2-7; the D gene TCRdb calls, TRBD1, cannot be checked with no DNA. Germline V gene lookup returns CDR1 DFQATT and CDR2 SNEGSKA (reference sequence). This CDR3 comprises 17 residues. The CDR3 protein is CSVLWAVDGATNYEQYF.

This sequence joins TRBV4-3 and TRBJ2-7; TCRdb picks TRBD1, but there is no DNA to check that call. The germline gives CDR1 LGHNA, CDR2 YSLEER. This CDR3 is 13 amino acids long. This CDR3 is CASSHGGSYEQYF.

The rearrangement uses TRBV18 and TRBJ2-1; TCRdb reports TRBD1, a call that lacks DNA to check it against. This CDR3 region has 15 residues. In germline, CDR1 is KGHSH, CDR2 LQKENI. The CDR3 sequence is CASSPPDRVDNEQFF. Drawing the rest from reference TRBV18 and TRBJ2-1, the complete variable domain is NAGVMQNPRHLVRRRGQEARLRCSPMKGHSHVYWYRQLPEEGLKFMVYLQKENIIDESGMPKERFSAEFPKEGPSILRIQQVVRGDSAAYFCASSPPDRVDNEQFFGPGTRLTVL.

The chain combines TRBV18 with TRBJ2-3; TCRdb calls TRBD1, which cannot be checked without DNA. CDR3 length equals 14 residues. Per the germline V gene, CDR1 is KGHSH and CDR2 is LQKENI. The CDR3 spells CASSPTGSTDTQYF.

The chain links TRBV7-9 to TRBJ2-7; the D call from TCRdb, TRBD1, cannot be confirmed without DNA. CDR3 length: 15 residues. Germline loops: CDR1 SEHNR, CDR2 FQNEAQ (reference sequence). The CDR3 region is CASSTEDSYSYEQYF.

CDR3 amino acids: CASSHGLAGGALYTGELFF. J is TRBJ2-2 and V is TRBV27; absent DNA, TCRdb's TRBD2 call cannot be checked. Germline V CDR1 and CDR2: MNHEY, SMNVEV (reference sequence). The CDR3 has 19 amino acids.

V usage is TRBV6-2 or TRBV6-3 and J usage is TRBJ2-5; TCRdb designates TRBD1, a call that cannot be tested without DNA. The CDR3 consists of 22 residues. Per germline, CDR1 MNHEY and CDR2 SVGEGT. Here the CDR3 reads CASSRQGAASGWIEIFQETQYF.

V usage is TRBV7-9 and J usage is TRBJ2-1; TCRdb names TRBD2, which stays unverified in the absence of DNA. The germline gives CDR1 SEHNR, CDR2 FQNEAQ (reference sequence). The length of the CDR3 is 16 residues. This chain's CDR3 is CASSPTLAGVGNEQFF.

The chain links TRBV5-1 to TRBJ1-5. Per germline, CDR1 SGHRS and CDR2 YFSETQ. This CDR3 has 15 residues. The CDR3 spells CASSLGDGPNQPQHF.

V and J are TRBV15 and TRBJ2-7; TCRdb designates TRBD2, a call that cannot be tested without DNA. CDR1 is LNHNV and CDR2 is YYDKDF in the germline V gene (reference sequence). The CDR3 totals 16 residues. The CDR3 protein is CATSASPGQSSYEQYF.

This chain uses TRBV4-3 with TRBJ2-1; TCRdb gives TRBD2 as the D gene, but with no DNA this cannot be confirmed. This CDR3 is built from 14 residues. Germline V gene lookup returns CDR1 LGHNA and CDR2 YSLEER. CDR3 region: CASSQSSGYNEQFF.